The clone carrying this T cell receptor beta chain occurred a few times. Its antigen is as yet unknown. TCRdb used MiXCR to reprocess the 5' RACE reads, holding one entry per CDR3 protein. The table records hundreds of thousands of distinct CDR3 sequences, around 17% of them present only once. The sample belongs to a study of T-cell memory formation after mild COVID-19. Study in general: In these data, TCR clusters were largely donor specific.

The study, taken as a whole, reports: Memory sampled before infection contained some responding clones, suggesting cross-reactive memory joined.

The CDR3 totals 13 residues. Germline V gene lookup returns CDR1 SGHRS and CDR2 YFSETQ. Losses at the gene ends were 4 bases for V and 1 base for J; bases not matched to a gene: 2. Input material: PBMCs or a T cell subset sorted from them (not recorded which). The sequence derives from a man younger than 35 who had mild COVID-19 (a few samples of this study predate the infection). Cell type and time point are not known. The chain uses TRBV5-1 and TRBJ2-7; the match to TRBD1 covers 7 bases. CDR3 sequence reads: CASSMTGSYEQYF. The DNA of the CDR3 is TGCGCCAGCAGCATGACAGGGTCCTACGAGCAGTACTTC.